This entry lists 26 T cell receptor beta chains sequenced from one sample in a study of radiotherapy plus CTLA-4 blockade in lung cancer. The method was immunoSEQ multiplex PCR; TCRdb's version includes in-frame clones alone and lacks a portion of them. Found here are tens of thousands of clones, approximately 83% of them singletons; the top ten hold about 14%. The sequenced sample was peripheral blood, obtained from a patient treated with radiotherapy plus ipilimumab. These receptors were taken from a human donor with non-small cell lung cancer that progressed on radiotherapy plus ipilimumab.

The chain carries TRBV19 and TRBJ2-7; 7 positions match TRBD2. This CDR3 is 13 amino acids long. CDR1 LNHDA and CDR2 SQIVND come from the germline V gene (reference sequence). Germline trimming cut 3 bases from V and 5 bases from J; bases unmatched to any gene: 4. The CDR3 DNA sequence: TGTGCCAGTAGTATTACCGGGAGGCACGAGCAGTACTTC. The encoded protein is CASSITGRHEQYF.

The V call is TRBV2, the J call TRBJ1-5; no clear D gene. The CDR3 has 14 amino acids. Germline-derived CDR1 and CDR2 are SNHLY and FYNNEI. V was cut by 5 bases and J by 0 bases, with 8 bases left in between. Here the CDR3 reads CASSLGLSNQPQHF. The CDR3 DNA follows: TGTGCCAGCAGTTTGGGCCTTAGCAATCAGCCCCAGCATTTT.

V and J are TRBV15 and TRBJ1-1; 9 bases map to TRBD1. The germline CDR1 and CDR2 sequences are LNHNV and YYDKDF (reference sequence). V shed 1 base, J shed 1 base, and the junction held 1 base outside the gene matches. The length of the CDR3 is 15 residues. The CDR3 loop reads CATSRGGQGNTEAFF. The CDR3 bases are TGTGCCACCAGCAGAGGGGGACAGGGGAACACTGAAGCTTTCTTT. Using reference TRBV15 and TRBJ1-1 for the parts outside the CDR3, the full variable domain is DAMVIQNPRYQVTQFGKPVTLSCSQTLNHNVMYWYQQKSSQAPKLLFHYYDKDFNNEADTPDNFQSRRPNTSFCFLDIRSPGLGDTAMYLCATSRGGQGNTEAFFGQGTRLTVV.

In this sample, this clone turned up once. The chain links TRBV18 to TRBJ2-2; 9 nucleotides align to TRBD2. V shed 5 bases and J 4 bases; nucleotides not matched to a gene: 5. The CDR3 is 15 residues long. Germline CDR1 and CDR2: KGHSH and LQKENI. The CDR3, as DNA: TGTGCCAGCTCATCAAGACTAGCGGCCACCGGGGAGCTGTTTTTT. Amino acids: CASSSRLAATGELFF.

The rearrangement joins TRBV6-5 to TRBJ2-6; weak D call: TRBD1 (5 bases). The CDR3 runs 14 residues. In germline, CDR1 is MNHEY, CDR2 SVGAGI. V was shortened by 10 bases and J by 1 base, with 11 bases between the two germline ends. The CDR3 region has the DNA TGTGCCACCAACTCAGGGTCTGGGGCCAACGTCCTGACTTTC. Protein product: CATNSGSGANVLTF.

The J gene is TRBJ1-3, the V gene TRBV14; D gene uncertain. The CDR3 has 15 amino acids. Trimming shortened V by 4 bases and J by 0 bases, and 10 bases separated the two germline ends. Germline assignment: CDR1 SGHDN and CDR2 FVKESK. The DNA for the CDR3 is TGTGCCAGCAGCCCAAGTGGCAGCTCTGGAAACACCATATATTTT. This gives the protein CASSPSGSSGNTIYF. The full variable domain, with the rest looked up from reference TRBV14 and TRBJ1-3, is EAGVTQFPSHSVIEKGQTVTLRCDPISGHDNLYWYRRVMGKEIKFLLHFVKESKQDESGMPNNRFLAERTGGTYSTLKVQPAELEDSGVYFCASSPSGSSGNTIYFGEGSWLTVV.

The rearrangement uses TRBV2 and TRBJ1-5; D unresolved. This CDR3 is 16 amino acids long. Trimming took off 2 bases at V and 5 bases at J, with 16 bases between the two ends. The germline V gene encodes CDR1 SNHLY and CDR2 FYNNEI. The CDR3 sequence is CASSENDLWLDQPQHF. CDR3 sequence (DNA): TGTGCCAGCAGTGAAAACGACTTGTGGTTGGATCAGCCCCAGCATTTT.

The chain combines TRBV14 with TRBJ1-4; D remains ambiguous. This CDR3 has 16 amino acids. The V gene's germline CDR1 is SGHDN and CDR2 FVKESK. V dropped 4 bases and J dropped 2 bases, with 14 bases sitting between them. CDR3 amino acids: CASSPYTGGTNEKLFF. The CDR3 nucleotides read TGTGCCAGCAGCCCATATACGGGAGGCACTAATGAAAAACTGTTTTTT.

The genes are TRBV6-4 and TRBJ1-2, with D uncertain. V was cut by 1 base and J by 8 bases, with 8 bases left in between. The CDR3 spans 12 residues. Germline-derived CDR1 and CDR2 are MRHNA and SNTAGT. CDR3 sequence: CASSDWALGYTF. Written as DNA, the CDR3 is TGTGCCAGCAGTGACTGGGCCCTGGGCTACACCTTC.

In regard to this clone: One end of the junction fails to match germline, which may point to a read error. The same CDR3 is also encoded by other DNA sequences in this sample. The chain couples TRBV29-1 to TRBJ1-2; D remains ambiguous. The CDR3 contains 9 residues. Per germline, CDR1 SQVTM and CDR2 ANQGSEA. This chain's CDR3 is CSVEYGYTF. Here the CDR3 DNA reads TGCAGCGTTGAATATGGCTACACCTTT.

This clone was recorded a few times. The chain links TRBV11-2 to TRBJ2-7; D unclear. The CDR3 has 15 residues. Germline V gene sequence: CDR1 SGHAT, CDR2 FQNNGV. Between the trimmed V and J ends, which lost 1 base and 0 bases, there was a span of 10 bases. DNA for the CDR3: TGTGCCAGCAGCTTAGCCCTGACATACTCCTACGAGCAGTACTTC. It yields the protein CASSLALTYSYEQYF.

The rearrangement uses TRBV7-8 and TRBJ2-7; 10 nucleotides agree with TRBD1. This CDR3 has 13 amino acids. Germline loops: CDR1 SGHVS, CDR2 FQNEAQ. V lost 5 bases to trimming and J lost 3 bases; unmatched junction nucleotides: 1. The CDR3 DNA follows: TGTGCCAGCAGCCGGACAGGGGGCTACGAGCAGTACTTC. Amino acids: CASSRTGGYEQYF.

The chain couples TRBV18 to TRBJ1-5; 8 positions agree with TRBD1. V lost 5 bases and J lost 0; bases outside the gene matches: 9. Germline lookup yields CDR1 KGHSH and CDR2 LQKENI. This CDR3 contains 17 residues. The CDR3 loop is CASSMETGQVSNQPQHF. CDR3 DNA sequence: TGTGCCAGCTCAATGGAGACGGGACAGGTTAGCAATCAGCCCCAGCATTTT.

By share of the sample, this clone is medium-sized. This rearrangement joins TRBV7-9 to TRBJ1-2; D ambiguous. The CDR3 consists of 14 residues. CDR1 and CDR2 (germline): SEHNR, FQNEAQ (reference sequence). V dropped 1 base and J dropped 0 bases, with 6 bases sitting between them. CDR3 protein: CASSLDYANYGYTF. Here the CDR3 DNA reads TGTGCCAGCAGCTTAGACTACGCTAACTATGGCTACACCTTC.

CDR3 sequence: CSVFGSMEQFF. The CDR3 region has the DNA TGCAGCGTTTTCGGGTCCATGGAGCAGTTCTTC. This chain joins TRBV29-1 and TRBJ2-1; D gene ambiguous. The CDR3 extends over 11 amino acids. Germline V lookup: CDR1 SQVTM, CDR2 ANQGSEA. V shed 5 bases and J shed 10 bases, with 12 bases lying between them.

V gene TRBV4-3 combines with J gene TRBJ1-3; D may be TRBD1 (5 bases). This CDR3 is built from 18 residues. Trimming removed 0 bases from V and 4 bases from J, with 19 bases in between. Germline loops: CDR1 LGHNA, CDR2 YSLEER. DNA of the CDR3: TGCGCCAGCAGCCAAGACCGGAAAAGTTGGGGGGTCGGAAACACCATATATTTT. Its protein product is CASSQDRKSWGVGNTIYF.

The chain has TRBV5-4 and TRBJ2-7; TRBD1 matches 10 bases. CDR1 is SGHNT and CDR2 is YYREEE in the germline V gene (reference sequence). V shed 1 base, J shed 5 bases, and the junction held 6 bases outside the gene matches. The CDR3 runs 15 residues. CDR3: CASSLPGQGNHEQYF. The CDR3 coding sequence is TGTGCCAGCAGCTTGCCGGGACAGGGGAACCACGAGCAGTACTTC.

V is TRBV9 and J is TRBJ2-1, with D tentatively TRBD2 (6 bases). With 1 base removed from V and 4 bases from J, the gap between germline ends came to 15 bases. The CDR3 has 16 amino acids. CDR1 is SGDLS, CDR2 YYNGEE, per germline. The CDR3: CASSVSPGVSYNEQFF. For the CDR3, the DNA is TGTGCCAGCAGCGTATCTCCGGGAGTAAGTTACAATGAGCAGTTCTTC.

This rearrangement joins TRBV2 to TRBJ1-4, with D unclear. Per germline, CDR1 SNHLY and CDR2 FYNNEI. The CDR3 has 11 amino acids. With 7 bases removed from V and 8 bases from J, the gap between germline ends came to 8 bases. The DNA of the CDR3 is TGTGCCAGCACATCAGACGAAAAACTGTTTTTT. Its translation: CASTSDEKLFF.

The CDR3: CASSLAGLAGDEQYF. CDR3 DNA sequence: TGTGCCAGCAGCTTGGCGGGACTAGCGGGGGACGAGCAGTACTTC. The chain carries TRBV5-5 and TRBJ2-7; TRBD2 matches at 14 bases. This CDR3 has 15 amino acids. Germline V lookup: CDR1 SGHKS, CDR2 YYEKEE (reference sequence). The trim removed 0 bases at V and 5 bases at J, leaving 1 base unmatched.

This clone was seen a handful of times. The chain recombines TRBV4-3 with TRBJ2-1; the D gene could be TRBD1 or TRBD2 (5 bases each). V was clipped by 3 bases and J by 5 bases, with 14 bases between them. This CDR3 has 15 amino acids. Germline loops: CDR1 LGHNA, CDR2 YSLEER. The CDR3: CASSQGRRGDNEQFF. DNA for the CDR3: TGCGCCAGCAGCCAGGGGCGACGGGGAGACAATGAGCAGTTCTTC.

This clone appeared a few times. This chain joins TRBV19 and TRBJ2-3; no definite D call. Germline V CDR1 and CDR2: LNHDA, SQIVND (reference sequence). The V gene lost 5 bases and the J gene lost 3 bases, with 9 bases spanning the gap. The CDR3 sequence is 13 residues long. The CDR3 sequence: CASSRVSTDTQYF. In DNA, the CDR3 is TGTGCCAGTAGTCGGGTCAGTACAGATACGCAGTATTTT.

The CDR3 spells CASSVGQVYNEQFF. The DNA of the CDR3 is TGTGCCAGCAGCGTAGGTCAGGTCTACAATGAGCAGTTCTTC. The J gene is TRBJ2-1, the V gene TRBV9; D remains ambiguous. CDR3 length: 14 amino acids. Trimming cost V 0 bases and J 3 bases, with 7 bases left between them. The germline V gene encodes CDR1 SGDLS and CDR2 YYNGEE.

The V and J genes are TRBV7-3 and TRBJ2-3, with TRBD2 identical over 14 bases. J lost 6 bases, V lost 1 base, and 3 bases had no gene match. CDR3 length equals 16 residues. Germline CDR1 and CDR2: SGHTA and FQGTGA. The CDR3 DNA reads TGTGCCAGCAGCTTAAGCGGACTAGCGGGGGGCGATACGCAGTATTTT. As protein: CASSLSGLAGGDTQYF.

This chain links TRBV30 with TRBJ1-6; the D is unclear. CDR3 size: 14 residues. Trimming cost V 3 bases and J 3 bases, with 9 bases left between them. The germline V gene has CDR1 GTSNPN and CDR2 SVGIG (reference sequence). CDR3 in amino acids: CAWRGWGYNSPLHF. The CDR3 bases are TGTGCCTGGAGGGGATGGGGCTATAATTCACCCCTCCACTTT.

The chain has TRBV11-2 and TRBJ1-2; tentative D call: TRBD1 (6 bases). Trimming cost V 5 bases and J 4 bases, with 14 bases left between them. The CDR3 has 14 amino acids. Germline V lookup: CDR1 SGHAT, CDR2 FQNNGV. The DNA of the CDR3 is TGTGCCAGCAGCCCCCACAGGGAGGGCTATGGCTACACCTTC. It translates to CASSPHREGYGYTF.